This T cell receptor (beta chain) stems from a study of T cell repertoires in cytomegalovirus infection. Study at large: It can be stated that public TCR beta signatures indicated CMV infection as well as a matching HLA type. Study findings and constraints: Public TCR beta family frequency separated CMV-and-HLA carriers, including in an independent cohort. What dominated the ex vivo response were HLA-C-restricted CMV-specific TCR beta clonotypes.

TCRdb recomputed calls from the reads with MiXCR, one row per CDR3 protein. This sample has a few hundred thousand distinct CDR3 sequences, with around a sixth found just once. This clonotype was counted a few times. What it binds is unknown. This CDR3 region has 14 residues. Trimming shortened V by 7 bases and J by 9 bases, and 19 bases separated the two germline ends. CDR1 is LNHDA, CDR2 SQIVND, per germline (reference sequence). The TCR originated in a human donor in good health (CMV status not recorded). Some clones in this sample may be carry-over from other donors' samples. The chain joins TRBV19 to TRBJ2-1; D possibly corresponds to TRBD1 (5 bases). Sequencing input: PBMCs. CDR3 loop: CASNKGPRIGEQFF. CDR3 DNA: TGTGCCAGTAATAAGGGGCCTCGAATCGGTGAGCAGTTCTTC.